This TCR beta chain was profiled in a study of monozygotic twins with inflammatory bowel disease. General study points: Some repertoire variability may stem from patients' differing immunosuppressive treatments.

For this clonotype: The antigen is not known.

TCRdb reprocessed the 5' RACE reads and keeps a single row for each CDR3 protein, giving no DNA. The sample table includes around 40,000 distinct CDR3 sequences. This CDR3 contains 12 residues. Germline lookup yields CDR1 MNHNS and CDR2 SASEGT. The rearrangement joins TRBV6-1 to TRBJ1-6; as DNA is missing, the TRBD1 call by TCRdb cannot be tested. The sequence came from a human donor with ulcerative colitis or Crohn's disease, or a healthy co-twin of an affected twin (not recorded which). Sequencing was done on a sample of blood. CDR3 sequence: CATRSGFSPLHF.